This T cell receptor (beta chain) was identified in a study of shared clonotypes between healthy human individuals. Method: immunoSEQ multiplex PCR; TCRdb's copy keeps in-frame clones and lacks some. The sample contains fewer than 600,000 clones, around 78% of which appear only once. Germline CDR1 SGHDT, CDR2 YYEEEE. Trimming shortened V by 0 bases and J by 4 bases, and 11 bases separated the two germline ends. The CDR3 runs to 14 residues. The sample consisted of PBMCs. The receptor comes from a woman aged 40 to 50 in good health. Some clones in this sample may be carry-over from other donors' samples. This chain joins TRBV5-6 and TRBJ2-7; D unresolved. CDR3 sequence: CASSLERSGYEQYF. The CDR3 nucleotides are TGTGCCAGCAGCTTGGAGCGATCTGGATACGAGCAGTACTTC. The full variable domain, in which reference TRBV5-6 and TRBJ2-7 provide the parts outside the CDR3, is DAGVTQSPTHLIKTRGQQVTLRCSPKSGHDTVSWYQQALGQGPQFIFQYYEEEERQRGNFPDRFSGHQFPNYSSELNVNALLLGDSALYLCASSLERSGYEQYFGPGTRLTVT.